This T cell receptor beta chain was identified in a study of T cell responses to AZD1222 COVID-19 vaccine. In the study overall: Second-dose groups at about 4 or about 12 weeks were pooled.

Some clones are missing from TCRdb's copy, which holds only in-frame ones; the method was immunoSEQ multiplex PCR. Of 150,000 to 200,000 clones listed, 80% to 90% are singletons. Study results and limitations: After the peak T cell response, and only then, were repertoires sampled. Compared with day 0, the breadth and depth of the Spike-specific TCR repertoire rose significantly after two doses of AZD1222.

In the case of this clone: The target antigen is unknown.

Germline values: CDR1 SNHLY, CDR2 FYNNEI. The CDR3 sequence is 12 residues long. Trimming cost V 10 bases and J 6 bases, with 16 bases left between them. This TCR came from an adult in good health. Specimen: peripheral blood, collected on day 0 of AZD1222 vaccination. The J gene is TRBJ2-7, the V gene TRBV2, with D maybe TRBD1 (6 bases). The chain's CDR3 is CATSPGAGEQYF. CDR3 sequence (DNA): TGTGCCACAAGTCCAGGGGCCGGCGAGCAGTACTTC.